A single sample is the source of the 30 T cell receptor beta chains below, sequenced in a study of Ad26.COV2.S vaccination and SARS-CoV-2 variants (dated by TCRdb to about 2021). The library was built by means of the immunoSEQ multiplex PCR assay. TCRdb holds this immuneACCESS table with in-frame rearrangements only. Some clones are missing; in checked studies, unresolved V genes explain under half, and the rest has no known cause. The sample records under 250,000 clones, roughly 85% of which are singletons. The ten largest account for approximately 3% of the sample. The meaning of the sample's treatment or condition label: some 20 received Ad26.COV2.S at low or high dose, single or two shots; several received placebo; per-sample allocation not given. Repertoires of vaccine and placebo recipients were sequenced from samples taken on day 63 after the first injection. The sequencing here drew on peripheral blood, taken in a trial of Ad26.COV2.S vaccine versus placebo. These receptors were obtained from a person aged 18-65 years who received the Ad26.COV2.S COVID-19 vaccine or a placebo.

This clone was counted a few times. The chain employs TRBV6-2 or TRBV6-3 and TRBJ2-7; D uncertain. There are 12 residues in the CDR3. V shed 4 bases and J shed 5 bases, with 9 bases lying between them. In germline, CDR1 is MNHEY, CDR2 SVGEGT. CDR3 residues: CASSSRGHEQYV. For the CDR3, the DNA is TGTGCCAGCAGTTCGAGAGGACACGAGCAGTACGTC.

The rearrangement uses TRBV10-3 and TRBJ2-1; 11 bases agree with TRBD2. CDR3 length equals 15 residues. V lost 6 bases, J lost 1 base, and 2 bases stayed unmatched. Germline V gene sequence: CDR1 ENHRY, CDR2 SYGVKD. The CDR3 reads CAISGTSGSYNEQFF. CDR3 sequence (DNA): TGTGCCATCAGCGGGACTAGCGGTTCCTACAATGAGCAGTTCTTC.

The CDR3 DNA sequence: TGTGCCAGTAGTGGTGACAGGGCAAAATCGATGGCCTATAGCAATCAGCCCCAGCATTTT. It is translated as CASSGDRAKSMAYSNQPQHF. The V call is TRBV19, the J call TRBJ1-5; 7 bases are shared with TRBD1. The CDR3 covers 20 residues. Losses at the gene ends were 5 bases for V and 0 bases for J; bases not matched to a gene: 19. From germline, CDR1 is LNHDA and CDR2 SQIVND (reference sequence).

This chain connects TRBV24-1 to TRBJ2-1, with D possibly matching TRBD2 (6 bases). CDR3 length: 11 amino acids. Germline values: CDR1 KGHDR, CDR2 SFDVKD. The V end was cut by 6 bases, the J end by 9 bases, with 8 bases between. The CDR3 sequence: CATSSGSEQFF. As DNA, the CDR3 is TGTGCCACCAGTTCCGGGAGTGAGCAGTTCTTC.

V usage is TRBV6-5 and J usage is TRBJ2-7; D remains ambiguous. CDR3 size: 13 residues. The V end lost 6 bases, the J end lost 4 bases, and 13 bases lay between the germline ends. The germline gives CDR1 MNHEY, CDR2 SVGAGI. CDR3 sequence reads: CASSPKGGYEQYF. The DNA for the CDR3 is TGTGCCAGCAGCCCAAAGGGTGGGTACGAGCAGTACTTC.

The rearrangement uses TRBV21-1 and TRBJ1-2; the D segment call TRBD1 is taken from the table without a DNA check. TRBV21-1 is annotated as a pseudogene. CDR3 size: 17 residues. The CDR3 DNA reads TGTGCCAGCTACCGAAGATTACCGGAGGAGAGGGGGCATGGCTACACCTTC. Translated, it gives CASYRRLPEERGHGYTF.

The CDR3 coding sequence is TGTGCCAGCAGCCAAGGATGGGGATCCGGGACCCAGTACTTC. It encodes CASSQGWGSGTQYF. The J gene is TRBJ2-5, the V gene TRBV14, with D unresolved. CDR1 SGHDN and CDR2 FVKESK come from the germline V gene. The CDR3 has 14 residues. The V gene lost 1 base and the J gene lost 7 bases, with 13 bases spanning the gap.

CDR3 DNA: TGTGCCAGCAGCTTGGCGAGAGCCGGGGAGCTGTTTTTT. This encodes CASSLARAGELFF. J is TRBJ2-2 and V is TRBV7-3, with D unclear. The CDR3 sequence is 13 residues long. V was shortened by 3 bases and J by 6 bases, with 8 bases between the two germline ends. Per the germline V gene, CDR1 is SGHTA and CDR2 is FQGTGA.

This sequence joins TRBV3-1 (or the pseudogene TRBV3-2) and TRBJ1-2, with D possibly TRBD1 on 6 matching bases. Trimming left V 0 bases short and J 7 bases short, with 18 bases between. This CDR3 is 16 amino acids long. In germline, CDR1 is LGHDT, CDR2 YNNKEL (reference sequence). The CDR3 sequence is CASSQDRGRPLGGYTF. The CDR3 coding sequence is TGTGCCAGCAGCCAAGATAGGGGGAGGCCCTTGGGTGGCTACACCTTC.

The chain is built from TRBV7-9 and TRBJ1-2, with a tentative D call TRBD1 (5 bases). CDR3 length: 17 residues. V gave up 2 bases and J gave up 4 bases, with 20 bases separating them. Germline CDR1 and CDR2: SEHNR and FQNEAQ (reference sequence). CDR3 in DNA: TGTGCCAGCAGCTTAAGCTCCCGGCCGGGACCTATCTATGGCTACACCTTC. It specifies CASSLSSRPGPIYGYTF.

The chain has TRBV4-1 and TRBJ2-7; D may correspond to TRBD1 or TRBD2 (5 bases each). Trimming stripped 1 base from V and 4 bases from J, with 17 bases between. The CDR3 contains 16 residues. Germline-derived CDR1 and CDR2 are MGHRA and YSYEKL. The CDR3 nucleotides read TGCGCCAGCAGCCAAGTTAGGATCGGGGCTGAGTACGAGCAGTACTTC. Translated, it gives CASSQVRIGAEYEQYF.

The genes are TRBV18 and TRBJ2-3; TRBD2 aligns across 8 bases. Germline V gene data show CDR1 as KGHSH and CDR2 as LQKENI. The CDR3 is 15 residues long. The trim removed 2 bases at V and 3 bases at J, leaving 4 bases unmatched. CDR3 residues: CASSPAGGFTDTQYF. CDR3 coding DNA: TGTGCCAGCTCACCAGCGGGAGGCTTTACAGATACGCAGTATTTT.

The table lists this clone with a count of one. The J gene is TRBJ2-1, the V gene TRBV21-1; the DNA was not used to check the table's D call, TRBD1. TRBV21-1 is given as a pseudogene. The CDR3 has 15 residues. This CDR3 reads CASSQLGQRVDEQFF. The CDR3 DNA follows: TGTGCCAGCAGCCAACTGGGACAGCGTGTGGATGAGCAGTTCTTC.

CDR3 sequence (DNA): TGTGCCAGCAGCCGGACTAAAAGCTCCTACAATGAGCAGTTCTTC. Its translation: CASSRTKSSYNEQFF. The chain combines TRBV7-3 with TRBJ2-1; a weak D match, TRBD2 (6 bases). The CDR3 loop spans 15 amino acids. The germline gives CDR1 SGHTA, CDR2 FQGTGA. Trimming cost V 5 bases and J 0 bases, with 11 bases left between them.

CDR3 nucleotide sequence: TGCAGCGTTGGCGTAACGGGTGGCTATGGCTACACCTTC. Residues: CSVGVTGGYGYTF. This chain joins TRBV29-1 and TRBJ1-2, with D hard to call. V gave up 4 bases and J gave up 4 bases, with 13 bases separating them. The germline V gene has CDR1 SQVTM and CDR2 ANQGSEA. The CDR3 totals 13 residues.

The CDR3 region has the DNA TGTGCCAGCAGCTTGGGACAGGGGATCAATCAGCCCCAGCATTTT. Protein product: CASSLGQGINQPQHF. The chain carries TRBV7-9 and TRBJ1-5, with 10 bases fitting TRBD1. Germline V lookup: CDR1 SEHNR, CDR2 FQNEAQ (reference sequence). This CDR3 spans 15 amino acids. Trimming took 3 bases from V and 3 from J; bases not matched to a gene: 2. Based on the CDR3 plus reference TRBV7-9 and TRBJ1-5, the full variable domain is DTGVSQNPRHKITKRGQNVTFRCDPISEHNRLYWYRQTLGQGPEFLTYFQNEAQLEKSRLLSDRFSAERPKGSFSTLEIQRTEQGDSAMYLCASSLGQGINQPQHFGDGTRLSIL.

The chain recombines TRBV12-5 with TRBJ2-4; the D call may be TRBD1 or TRBD2 (9 bases each). The CDR3 length is 21 residues. The germline V gene has CDR1 LGHNT and CDR2 FRNRAP. V lost 1 base and J 3 bases, leaving 28 bases between the germline ends. The DNA of the CDR3 is TGTGCTAGTGGTTTGGAGTCTAGCGGGACAGGGATTAGAGTAGGCAAAAACATTCAGTACTTC. Amino acids: CASGLESSGTGIRVGKNIQYF.

The chain is built from TRBV19 and TRBJ2-1; D possibly corresponds to TRBD1 (8 bases). The germline V gene has CDR1 LNHDA and CDR2 SQIVND (reference sequence). The CDR3 contains 14 residues. V lost 1 base and J lost 8, with 12 bases in between. The CDR3 bases are TGTGCCAGTAGTATAGGACAGGGGAGGGATGAGCAGTTCTTC. This encodes CASSIGQGRDEQFF.

This chain connects TRBV29-1 to TRBJ1-2; D gene uncertain. The CDR3 spans 16 residues. The V gene's germline CDR1 is SQVTM and CDR2 ANQGSEA. The V end was cut by 1 base, the J end by 0 bases, with 15 bases between. The CDR3 region has the DNA TGCAGCGTTGAAGGTCATAGGGAGACTACTAACTATGGCTACACCTTC. Translation gives CSVEGHRETTNYGYTF.

The V and J genes are TRBV5-1 and TRBJ2-2; perhaps TRBD2 as D (5 bases). The CDR3 contains 13 residues. In germline, CDR1 is SGHRS, CDR2 YFSETQ. Trimming shortened V by 1 base and J by 6 bases, and 7 bases separated the two germline ends. In DNA, the CDR3 is TGCGCCAGCAGCTTGAAGAGGGCCGGGGAGCTGTTTTTT. As protein: CASSLKRAGELFF.

The chain employs TRBV10-3 and TRBJ2-7; D may be TRBD1 or TRBD2 (5 bases each). Germline V CDR1 and CDR2: ENHRY, SYGVKD. This CDR3 contains 17 residues. Between the trimmed V and J ends, which lost 7 bases and 2 bases, there was a span of 24 bases. CDR3: CAITQQGTPETPYEQYV. The CDR3 DNA follows: TGTGCCATCACCCAACAAGGGACGCCCGAAACCCCCTACGAGCAGTACGTC.

This clone was observed a few times. This sequence joins TRBV6-5 and TRBJ2-1; 9 bases are a match to TRBD1. V was pared by 6 bases and J by 4 bases, with 4 bases of the junction left unmatched. The germline V gene has CDR1 MNHEY and CDR2 SVGAGI. The CDR3 length is 14 residues. CDR3 sequence: CASRPGTGYNEQFF. CDR3 coding DNA: TGTGCCAGCAGGCCCGGGACAGGGTACAATGAGCAGTTCTTC.

This clone came up many times. The chain couples TRBV6-4 to TRBJ2-1, with 13 bases that match TRBD2. CDR1 is MRHNA, CDR2 SNTAGT, per germline. The CDR3 is made up of 15 amino acids. V gave up 5 bases and J gave up 8 bases; unmatched junction bases: 6. CDR3 DNA: TGTGCCAGCAGTCCGACTAGCGGGGGGAAAGATGAGCAGTTCTTC. It is translated as CASSPTSGGKDEQFF.

The sample holds one count of this clone. The chain combines TRBV14 with TRBJ1-2; D gene uncertain. Germline V gene lookup returns CDR1 SGHDN and CDR2 FVKESK. This CDR3 comprises 15 residues. Between the trimmed V and J ends, which lost 0 bases and 5 bases, there was a span of 13 bases. CDR3: CASSQDLAISYGYTF. CDR3 DNA: TGTGCCAGCAGCCAAGATCTGGCAATCTCTTATGGCTACACCTTC.

The rearrangement joins TRBV25-1 to TRBJ2-3, with D possibly being TRBD1 (6 bases). V lost 0 bases to trimming and J lost 4 bases, with 14 bases between them. The CDR3 spans 16 residues. Looked up from germline, CDR1 is MGHDK and CDR2 is SYGVNS. CDR3 nucleotide sequence: TGTGCCAGCAGTGAATACAGGGGTCGAATTGCAGATACGCAGTATTTT. Translating it yields CASSEYRGRIADTQYF.

This rearrangement joins TRBV5-1 to TRBJ2-1; TRBD1 agrees at 7 bases. CDR3 length: 13 amino acids. J gave up 4 bases and V 3 bases, and 1 base lay outside the gene matches. The V gene's germline CDR1 is SGHRS and CDR2 YFSETQ. The CDR3 loop is CASSWDSYNEQFF. The CDR3 nucleotides are TGCGCCAGCAGCTGGGACAGTTACAATGAGCAGTTCTTC.

V is TRBV5-4 and J is TRBJ2-5, with 10 positions matching TRBD2. Germline V lookup: CDR1 SGHNT, CDR2 YYREEE (reference sequence). CDR3 length equals 20 residues. With V trimmed by 0 bases and J by 0 bases, 14 bases remained unmatched. The CDR3 protein is CASSLGSSGGINLYQETQYF. In DNA, the CDR3 is TGTGCCAGCAGCTTGGGGTCTAGCGGGGGCATAAATCTATACCAAGAGACCCAGTACTTC.

The gene calls are TRBV9 and TRBJ2-3; perhaps TRBD2 as D (6 bases). The germline V gene has CDR1 SGDLS and CDR2 YYNGEE. This CDR3 comprises 15 residues. The V and J ends lost 3 bases and 1 base respectively, with 12 bases between them. In DNA, the CDR3 is TGTGCCAGCAGCGCCTCCTGGGGGGGCACAGATACGCAGTATTTT. Translation gives CASSASWGGTDTQYF.

The gene calls are TRBV11-3 and TRBJ2-3; D is unclear. The length of the CDR3 is 13 residues. Trimming removed 1 base from V and 6 bases from J, with 8 bases in between. Germline loops: CDR1 SGHNT, CDR2 YENEEA. In DNA form, the CDR3 reads TGTGCCAGCAGCTTAGCCCAACAGGATACGCAGTATTTT. Amino acid sequence: CASSLAQQDTQYF.

This chain links TRBV29-1 with TRBJ1-6, with 7 bases that match TRBD1. With 6 bases clipped from V and 3 bases from J, the junction kept 2 bases outside the gene matches. Germline V gene data show CDR1 as SQVTM and CDR2 as ANQGSEA. The CDR3 runs 13 residues. The DNA of the CDR3 is TGCAGCGTCGGGGACAGCTATAATTCACCCCTCCACTTT. It specifies CSVGDSYNSPLHF. The variable domain in full, with the rest retrieved from reference TRBV29-1 and TRBJ1-6, is SAVISQKPSRDICQRGTSLTIQCQVDSQVTMMFWYRQQPGQSLTLIATANQGSEATYESGFVIDKFPISRPNLTFSTLTVSNMSPEDSSIYLCSVGDSYNSPLHFGNGTRLTVT.